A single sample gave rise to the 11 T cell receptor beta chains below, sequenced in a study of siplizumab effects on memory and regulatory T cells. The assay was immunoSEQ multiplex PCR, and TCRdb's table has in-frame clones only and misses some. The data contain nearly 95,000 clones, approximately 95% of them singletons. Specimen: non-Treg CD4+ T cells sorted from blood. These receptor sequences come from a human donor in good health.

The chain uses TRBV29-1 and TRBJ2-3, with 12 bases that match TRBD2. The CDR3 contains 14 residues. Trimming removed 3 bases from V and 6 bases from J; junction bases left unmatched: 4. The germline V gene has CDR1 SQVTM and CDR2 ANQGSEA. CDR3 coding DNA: TGCAGCGTTGATCTAGCGGGAGGGGATGATACGCAGTATTTT. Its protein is CSVDLAGGDDTQYF.

The CDR3 DNA reads as TGTGCCAGCAGCGTAGGGACCTCCTACCAAGAGACCCAGTACTTC. This encodes CASSVGTSYQETQYF. V gene TRBV9 combines with J gene TRBJ2-5; no definite D call. From germline, CDR1 is SGDLS and CDR2 YYNGEE. V was clipped by 0 bases and J by 0 bases, with 9 bases between them. The CDR3 has 15 residues.

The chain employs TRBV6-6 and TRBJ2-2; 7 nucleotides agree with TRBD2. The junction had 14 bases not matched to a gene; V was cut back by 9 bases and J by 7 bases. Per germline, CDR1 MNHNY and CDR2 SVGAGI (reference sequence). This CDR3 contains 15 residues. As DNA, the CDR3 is TGTGCCAGGGGCCCTCTGCGGGAGCCGGTCGGGGAGCTGTTTTTT. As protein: CARGPLREPVGELFF.

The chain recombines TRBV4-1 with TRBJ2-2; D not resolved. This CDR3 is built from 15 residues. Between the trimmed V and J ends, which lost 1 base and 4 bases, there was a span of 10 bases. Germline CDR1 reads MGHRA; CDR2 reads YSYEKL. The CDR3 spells CASSQVMWGTGELFF. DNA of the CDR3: TGCGCCAGCAGCCAAGTAATGTGGGGCACCGGGGAGCTGTTTTTT.

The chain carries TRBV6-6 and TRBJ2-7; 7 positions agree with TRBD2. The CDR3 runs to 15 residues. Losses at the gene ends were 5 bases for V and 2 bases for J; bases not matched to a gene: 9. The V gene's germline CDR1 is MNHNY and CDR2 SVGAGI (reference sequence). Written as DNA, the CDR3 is TGTGCCAGCAGTGGGAGGGGAGGAACCGCCTACGAGCAGTACTTC. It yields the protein CASSGRGGTAYEQYF.

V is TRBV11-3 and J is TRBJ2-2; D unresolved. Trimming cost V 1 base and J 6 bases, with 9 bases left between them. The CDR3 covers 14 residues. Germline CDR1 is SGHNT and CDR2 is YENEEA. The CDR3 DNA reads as TGTGCCAGCAGCTTAGTCCCAGTTTCCGGGGAGCTGTTTTTT. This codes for CASSLVPVSGELFF.

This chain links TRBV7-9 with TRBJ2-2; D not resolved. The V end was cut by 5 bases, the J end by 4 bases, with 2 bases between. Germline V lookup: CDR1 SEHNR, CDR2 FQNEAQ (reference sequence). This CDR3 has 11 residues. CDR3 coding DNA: TGTGCCAGCAGCGGCACCGGGGAGCTGTTTTTT. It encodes CASSGTGELFF.

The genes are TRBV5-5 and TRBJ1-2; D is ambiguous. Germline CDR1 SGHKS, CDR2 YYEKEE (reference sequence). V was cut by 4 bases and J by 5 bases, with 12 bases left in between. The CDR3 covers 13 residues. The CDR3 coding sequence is TGTGCCAGCAGCCCTAGATTGGGTTATGGCTACACCTTC. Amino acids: CASSPRLGYGYTF.

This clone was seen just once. The CDR3 coding sequence is TGTGCCAGCAGCTTAGGACTAGCGAGCATCCAAGAGACCCAGTACTTC. Protein product: CASSLGLASIQETQYF. This chain connects TRBV7-8 to TRBJ2-5; 8 nucleotides match TRBD2. V dropped 1 base and J dropped 1; count of bases not matched to a gene: 5. This CDR3 is 16 amino acids long. The V gene's germline CDR1 is SGHVS and CDR2 FQNEAQ.

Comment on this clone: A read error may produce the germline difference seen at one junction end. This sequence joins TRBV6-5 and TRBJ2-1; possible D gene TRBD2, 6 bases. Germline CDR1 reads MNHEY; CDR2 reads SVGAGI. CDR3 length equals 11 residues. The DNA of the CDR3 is TGTGCCAGCAGTTACGGAGGGATCCAGCTCTTC. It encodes CASSYGGIQLF.

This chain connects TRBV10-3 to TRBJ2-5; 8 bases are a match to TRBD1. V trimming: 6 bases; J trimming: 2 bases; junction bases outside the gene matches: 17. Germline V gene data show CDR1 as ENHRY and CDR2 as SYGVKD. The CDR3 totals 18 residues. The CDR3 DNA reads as TGTGCCATCAGCCCCCGGTGGCAGGGGGCGAGTTTACAAGAGACCCAGTACTTC. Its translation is CAISPRWQGASLQETQYF.